Following are 26 T cell receptor beta chains from one sample sequenced in a study of shared clonotypes between healthy human individuals. Terminally differentiated effector memory CD45RA+ cells were excluded by CCR7 positive selection of CD45RO-negative cells. Here immunoSEQ multiplex PCR was the method, and the copy in TCRdb shows in-frame clones only, minus some. There are hundreds of thousands of clones in the sample; approximately 96% occur only once, and roughly 0.1% lies in the top ten. The specimen was naive CD8+ T cells sorted from blood. Receptor source: a woman aged 25 to 45 in good health.

The chain is built from TRBV2 and TRBJ2-5; tentative D call: TRBD2 (6 bases). This CDR3 has 15 amino acids. V lost 0 bases and J 4 bases, leaving 12 bases between the germline ends. Germline V lookup: CDR1 SNHLY, CDR2 FYNNEI. The CDR3 DNA reads TGTGCCAGCAGTGAAGCGCGGGGCGGGATAGAGACCCAGTACTTC. Protein: CASSEARGGIETQYF.

The J gene is TRBJ2-1, the V gene TRBV27, with 15 bases fitting TRBD2. In germline, CDR1 is MNHEY, CDR2 SMNVEV (reference sequence). The V gene end was trimmed by 7 bases and the J gene end by 10 bases; junction bases not matched to a gene: 11. This CDR3 has 16 residues. The CDR3 spells CASTPGGTSGGREQFF. DNA of the CDR3: TGTGCCAGCACCCCGGGAGGGACTAGCGGGGGGCGGGAGCAGTTCTTC.

V usage is TRBV15 and J usage is TRBJ1-2; D call uncertain. The CDR3 is made up of 15 amino acids. The germline V gene encodes CDR1 LNHNV and CDR2 YYDKDF (reference sequence). The germline V and J ends were trimmed by 0 bases and 7 bases, with 15 bases remaining between them. Here the CDR3 reads CATSRDGSAFGGYTF. The CDR3, as DNA: TGTGCCACCAGCAGAGATGGGTCGGCTTTCGGTGGCTACACCTTC.

The chain combines TRBV5-6 with TRBJ2-7; unclear D gene. In germline, CDR1 is SGHDT, CDR2 YYEEEE. This CDR3 has 14 residues. V lost 3 bases and J lost 0, with 10 bases in between. CDR3 sequence (DNA): TGTGCCAGCAGCTCGTGGGGTAGCTCCTACGAGCAGTACTTC. This translates into CASSSWGSSYEQYF.

V usage is TRBV4-2 and J usage is TRBJ2-3; no definite D call. CDR3 length equals 14 residues. From germline, CDR1 is LGHNA and CDR2 YNFKEQ. V lost 0 bases and J 0 bases, leaving 4 bases between the germline ends. The CDR3: CASSQEQSTDTQYF. The DNA of the CDR3 is TGTGCCAGCAGCCAAGAACAGAGCACAGATACGCAGTATTTT.

The chain employs TRBV13 and TRBJ1-1, with TRBD1 as a possible D gene (5 bases). Germline V gene sequence: CDR1 PRHDT, CDR2 FYEKMQ (reference sequence). The CDR3 is 14 amino acids. The ends were cut back, 5 bases at V and 0 bases at J, with 10 bases in the middle. CDR3 sequence (DNA): TGTGCCAGCAGCCCCCAGGGTGTGAACACTGAAGCTTTCTTT. As protein: CASSPQGVNTEAFF. Using reference TRBV13 and TRBJ1-1 for the parts outside the CDR3, the full variable domain is AAGVIQSPRHLIKEKRETATLKCYPIPRHDTVYWYQQGPGQDPQFLISFYEKMQSDKGSIPDRFSAQQFSDYHSELNMSSLELGDSALYFCASSPQGVNTEAFFGQGTRLTVV.

This chain uses TRBV16 with TRBJ2-7; 8 bases fit TRBD1. Germline CDR1 is KGHSY and CDR2 is FQNENV. After removal of 5 bases from V and 0 bases from J, the junction contained 6 bases not matched to a gene. The CDR3 length is 15 residues. In DNA, the CDR3 is TGTGCCAGCAGCGCGGGACAGGCGGTCTCCTACGAGCAGTACTTC. Its protein product is CASSAGQAVSYEQYF. The variable domain in full, completed from reference TRBV16 and TRBJ2-7, reads GEEVAQTPKHLVRGEGQKAKLYCAPIKGHSYVFWYQQVLKNEFKFLISFQNENVFDETGMPKERFSAKCLPNSPCSLEIQATKLEDSAVYFCASSAGQAVSYEQYFGPGTRLTVT.

The chain joins TRBV2 to TRBJ2-1; D not certain. The V and J ends lost 8 bases and 2 bases respectively, with 13 bases between them. CDR3 length: 14 residues. Germline V gene data show CDR1 as SNHLY and CDR2 as FYNNEI. Written as DNA, the CDR3 is TGTGCCAGCTCCGCCGGCTCCGCCTACAATGAGCAGTTCTTC. It translates to CASSAGSAYNEQFF.

Turning to this clone: Within the sample, other DNA sequences also encode this same CDR3. The chain employs TRBV27 and TRBJ2-7; 10 bases map to TRBD1. This CDR3 spans 13 amino acids. CDR1 MNHEY and CDR2 SMNVEV come from the germline V gene (reference sequence). V dropped 6 bases and J dropped 5; count of bases not matched to a gene: 4. Written as DNA, the CDR3 is TGTGCCAGCAGGGCTGGGACAGGGGACGAGCAGTACTTC. It specifies CASRAGTGDEQYF.

V and J are TRBV5-6 and TRBJ1-4, with D uncertain. The CDR3 length is 13 residues. In germline, CDR1 is SGHDT, CDR2 YYEEEE. Trimming removed 4 bases at V and 5 bases at J, with 9 bases between. The CDR3 DNA is TGTGCCAGCAGCACCCGACAAAATGAAAAACTGTTTTTT. It translates to CASSTRQNEKLFF. Full variable domain (outside the CDR3, taken from reference TRBV5-6 and TRBJ1-4): DAGVTQSPTHLIKTRGQQVTLRCSPKSGHDTVSWYQQALGQGPQFIFQYYEEEERQRGNFPDRFSGHQFPNYSSELNVNALLLGDSALYLCASSTRQNEKLFFGSGTQLSVL.

The gene calls are TRBV19 and TRBJ2-7; possibly TRBD1 or TRBD2 for D (5 bases each). CDR3 size: 16 residues. Germline loops: CDR1 LNHDA, CDR2 SQIVND (reference sequence). Trimming removed 3 bases at V and 6 bases at J, with 21 bases between. CDR3 in DNA: TGTGCCAGTAGTATTGGCCAGGGTGGCCTAGCAAGCGAGCAGTACTTC. Encoded protein: CASSIGQGGLASEQYF. The full variable domain, rest sourced from reference TRBV19 and TRBJ2-7, is DGGITQSPKYLFRKEGQNVTLSCEQNLNHDAMYWYRQDPGQGLRLIYYSQIVNDFQKGDIAEGYSVSREKKESFPLTVTSAQKNPTAFYLCASSIGQGGLASEQYFGPGTRLTVT.

V gene TRBV27 combines with J gene TRBJ2-7; 7 bases map to TRBD1. Germline CDR1 reads MNHEY; CDR2 reads SMNVEV (reference sequence). The J segment lost 6 bases and the V segment lost 2 bases, leaving 4 bases of the junction unmatched. The CDR3 totals 13 residues. CDR3 loop: CASSLTGALEQYF. The CDR3 DNA reads TGTGCCAGCAGTTTAACAGGGGCCCTCGAGCAGTACTTC.

This chain connects TRBV4-1 to TRBJ2-1; unclear D gene. Trimming pared 4 bases from V and 2 bases from J, leaving 15 bases between. CDR1 MGHRA and CDR2 YSYEKL come from the germline V gene. This CDR3 has 16 residues. The chain's CDR3 is CASSPKPPAAYNEQFF. CDR3 bases: TGCGCCAGCAGCCCCAAACCCCCCGCAGCCTACAATGAGCAGTTCTTC.

This clone was counted a single time. Different DNA sequences within this sample yield the same CDR3. The gene calls are TRBV7-8 and TRBJ2-7; the match to TRBD1 covers 11 bases. The length of the CDR3 is 15 residues. V trimming: 5 bases; J trimming: 4 bases; junction bases outside the gene matches: 7. Per germline, CDR1 SGHVS and CDR2 FQNEAQ. This CDR3 is CASSARDRGTYEQYF. For the CDR3, the DNA is TGTGCCAGCAGCGCCCGGGACAGGGGGACTTACGAGCAGTACTTC.

The chain carries TRBV15 and TRBJ1-1; TRBD1 might be the D (5 bases). The CDR3 has 15 residues. Germline V gene sequence: CDR1 LNHNV, CDR2 YYDKDF (reference sequence). Trimming left V 0 bases short and J 11 bases short, with 19 bases between. The CDR3 here is CATSRDNTQWGKAFF. The CDR3 DNA follows: TGTGCCACCAGCAGAGATAATACCCAATGGGGGAAGGCTTTCTTT. Drawing the rest from reference TRBV15 and TRBJ1-1, the complete variable domain is DAMVIQNPRYQVTQFGKPVTLSCSQTLNHNVMYWYQQKSSQAPKLLFHYYDKDFNNEADTPDNFQSRRPNTSFCFLDIRSPGLGDTAMYLCATSRDNTQWGKAFFGQGTRLTVV.

This chain links TRBV4-1 with TRBJ2-1, with D hard to call. This CDR3 spans 15 amino acids. Germline lookup yields CDR1 MGHRA and CDR2 YSYEKL. V gave up 4 bases and J gave up 0 bases, with 10 bases separating them. CDR3 region: CASSLRSSSYNEQFF. CDR3 nucleotides: TGCGCCAGCAGCCTTAGGAGTAGCTCCTACAATGAGCAGTTCTTC.

V usage is TRBV6-5 and J usage is TRBJ1-2, with TRBD1 matching 9 bases. Unmatched junction bases numbered 7, after V lost 6 bases and J lost 5 bases. The CDR3 totals 14 residues. CDR1 and CDR2 (germline): MNHEY, SVGAGI. The CDR3: CASRPGTGYYGYTF. CDR3 nucleotide sequence: TGTGCCAGCAGACCCGGGACAGGGTATTATGGCTACACCTTC.

The chain recombines TRBV15 with TRBJ2-1; D gene ambiguous. The CDR3 extends over 14 amino acids. CDR1 is LNHNV and CDR2 is YYDKDF in the germline V gene (reference sequence). V shed 1 base and J shed 10 bases, with 14 bases lying between them. The CDR3 sequence: CATSRATRAREQFF. CDR3 sequence (DNA): TGTGCCACCAGCAGAGCGACTCGCGCAAGAGAGCAGTTCTTC.

The CDR3, as DNA: TGTGCCAGCAGCCTGGACAGAGGCACTGAAGCTTTCTTT. Amino acids: CASSLDRGTEAFF. The chain uses TRBV28 and TRBJ1-1; tentatively, D is TRBD1 (6 bases). Germline V gene lookup returns CDR1 MDHEN and CDR2 SYDVKM. This CDR3 spans 13 amino acids. The V and J ends lost 6 bases and 4 bases respectively, with 12 bases between them.

The chain recombines TRBV11-2 with TRBJ2-7, with a possible D match to TRBD2 (5 bases). Trimming shortened V by 2 bases and J by 3 bases, and 14 bases separated the two germline ends. CDR1 is SGHAT and CDR2 is FQNNGV in the germline V gene. The CDR3 spans 15 residues. CDR3 nucleotides: TGTGCCAGCAGCTTAACCGAGGGCCTTGACTACGAGCAGTACTTC. It codes for CASSLTEGLDYEQYF.

This chain links TRBV7-9 with TRBJ2-2; D is perhaps TRBD2 (6 bases). The CDR3 contains 15 residues. Trimming took off 2 bases at V and 8 bases at J, with 15 bases between the two ends. The germline CDR1 and CDR2 sequences are SEHNR and FQNEAQ (reference sequence). CDR3 sequence: CASSLWLTGAGELFF. DNA of the CDR3: TGTGCCAGCAGCTTATGGTTGACGGGAGCGGGGGAGCTGTTTTTT.

The rearrangement uses TRBV6-1 and TRBJ2-6; 7 bases agree with TRBD1. J was trimmed by 0 bases and V by 0 bases; bases with no gene match: 11. The CDR3 consists of 20 residues. Per germline, CDR1 MNHNS and CDR2 SASEGT. The CDR3, as DNA: TGTGCCAGCAGTGAAGCTAAGTGGGGACAGACTCTCTCTGGGGCCAACGTCCTGACTTTC. This translates into CASSEAKWGQTLSGANVLTF.

This chain links TRBV29-1 with TRBJ2-6, with 12 bases fitting TRBD2. There are 21 residues in the CDR3. Trimming cost V 0 bases and J 0 bases; bases outside gene matches: 12. The germline CDR1 and CDR2 sequences are SQVTM and ANQGSEA. The CDR3 nucleotides read TGCAGCGTTGAAGATCTTTATGGGGGACTAGCGGGCTCCTCTGGGGCCAACGTCCTGACTTTC. This codes for CSVEDLYGGLAGSSGANVLTF.

The chain combines TRBV5-1 with TRBJ2-1; unclear D gene. The CDR3 covers 14 residues. With 4 bases removed from V and 6 bases from J, the gap between germline ends came to 14 bases. Germline V CDR1 and CDR2: SGHRS, YFSETQ. The CDR3 loop reads CASSALSGRNEQFF. The CDR3 bases are TGCGCCAGCAGCGCCCTGTCGGGTCGCAATGAGCAGTTCTTC. Using reference TRBV5-1 and TRBJ2-1 for the parts outside the CDR3, the full variable domain is KAGVTQTPRYLIKTRGQQVTLSCSPISGHRSVSWYQQTPGQGLQFLFEYFSETQRNKGNFPGRFSGRQFSNSRSEMNVSTLELGDSALYLCASSALSGRNEQFFGPGTRLTVL.

The chain couples TRBV6-1 to TRBJ2-2; no clear D gene. This CDR3 has 18 residues. V lost 4 bases and J lost 4, with 22 bases in between. Germline V gives CDR1 MNHNS, CDR2 SASEGT. The CDR3 bases are TGTGCCAGCAGTGGGACGGAAATGACTCTACCCCGCACCGGGGAGCTGTTTTTT. It is translated as CASSGTEMTLPRTGELFF.

The table lists this clone with a few counts. The rearrangement links TRBV4-1 to TRBJ2-1, with 15 nucleotides matching TRBD2. CDR3 length: 19 residues. Germline V lookup: CDR1 MGHRA, CDR2 YSYEKL. The V and J ends lost 0 bases and 4 bases, in that order; junction bases with no gene match: 7. CDR3 amino acids: CASSQEYGLAGGEYNEQFF. The DNA for the CDR3 is TGCGCCAGCAGCCAAGAGTACGGACTAGCGGGAGGGGAGTACAATGAGCAGTTCTTC.